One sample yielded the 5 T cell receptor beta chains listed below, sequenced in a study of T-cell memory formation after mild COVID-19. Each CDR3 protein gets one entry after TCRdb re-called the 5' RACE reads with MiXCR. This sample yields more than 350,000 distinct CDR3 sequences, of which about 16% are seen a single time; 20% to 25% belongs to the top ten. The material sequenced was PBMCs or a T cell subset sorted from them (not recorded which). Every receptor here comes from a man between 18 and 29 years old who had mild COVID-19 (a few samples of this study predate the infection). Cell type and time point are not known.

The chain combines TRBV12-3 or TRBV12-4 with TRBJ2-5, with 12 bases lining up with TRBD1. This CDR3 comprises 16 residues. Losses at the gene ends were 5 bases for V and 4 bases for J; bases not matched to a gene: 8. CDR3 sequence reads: CASSPRDRGRGETQYF. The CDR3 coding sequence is TGTGCCAGCAGTCCCCGGGACAGGGGGCGCGGAGAGACCCAGTACTTC.

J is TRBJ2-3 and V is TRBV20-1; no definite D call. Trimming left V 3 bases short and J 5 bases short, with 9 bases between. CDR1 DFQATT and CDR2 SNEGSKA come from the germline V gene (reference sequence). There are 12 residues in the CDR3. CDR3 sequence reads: CSASLNGDTQYF. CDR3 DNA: TGCAGTGCTAGCCTTAATGGAGATACGCAGTATTTT.

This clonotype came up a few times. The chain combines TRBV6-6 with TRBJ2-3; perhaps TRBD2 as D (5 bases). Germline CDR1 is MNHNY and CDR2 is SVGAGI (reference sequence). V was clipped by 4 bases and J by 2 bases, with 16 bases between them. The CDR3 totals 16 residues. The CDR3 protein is CASSFMKDLFTDTQYF. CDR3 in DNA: TGTGCCAGCAGTTTCATGAAGGACTTGTTCACAGATACGCAGTATTTT.

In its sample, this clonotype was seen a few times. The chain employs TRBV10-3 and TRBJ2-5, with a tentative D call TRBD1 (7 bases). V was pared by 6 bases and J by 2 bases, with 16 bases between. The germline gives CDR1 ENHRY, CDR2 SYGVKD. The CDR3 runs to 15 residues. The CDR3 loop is CAISSRQGGQETQYF. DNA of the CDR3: TGTGCCATCAGCTCCCGGCAGGGGGGACAAGAGACCCAGTACTTC.

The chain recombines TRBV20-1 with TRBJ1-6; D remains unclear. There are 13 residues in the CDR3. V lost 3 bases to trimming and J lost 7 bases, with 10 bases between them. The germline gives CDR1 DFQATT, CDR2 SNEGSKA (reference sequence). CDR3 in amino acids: CSARVVGNSPLHF. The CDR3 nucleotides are TGCAGTGCTAGGGTAGTTGGAAATTCACCCCTCCACTTT.